Listed here are 30 T cell receptor beta chains from one sample, sequenced in a study of human T cells and chemical hapten exposure. TCRdb reprocessed the RACE reads via MiXCR and lists one record per CDR3 protein. Here the sample spans around 380,000 distinct CDR3 sequences, approximately 5.1% being singletons. Time point defined: patch test 1, 2 weeks after DPC sensitization. Treatment of the sample: therapeutic diphenylcyclopropenone sensitization with weekly scalp DPC. The sequenced sample was whole blood, obtained in connection with sensitization to the hapten diphenylcyclopropenone (DPC). The source of these receptors is a woman aged 45-60 years with alopecia areata. Some clones in this sample may be carry-over from other donors' samples.

Ten or more counts support this clonotype. The chain uses TRBV12-3 or TRBV12-4 and TRBJ2-3; D assignment may be TRBD1 or TRBD2 (5 bases each). V lost 7 bases, J lost 6 bases, and 17 bases lay in between. The CDR3 is 14 amino acids. The CDR3 spells CASTHGALRDTQYF. CDR3 coding DNA: TGTGCCAGCACCCACGGGGCCCTGAGGGATACGCAGTATTTT.

The genes are TRBV27 and TRBJ2-3; 8 positions match TRBD1. This CDR3 contains 15 residues. V dropped 2 bases and J dropped 6; count of bases not matched to a gene: 7. Germline V gene lookup returns CDR1 MNHEY and CDR2 SMNVEV (reference sequence). CDR3 coding DNA: TGTGCCAGCAGTTTAAGGACAGGGCCCCCTGATACGCAGTATTTT. Protein: CASSLRTGPPDTQYF.

This clonotype was detected a few times. The chain carries TRBV15 and TRBJ1-3; a weak D match, TRBD1 (5 bases). This CDR3 spans 15 amino acids. Germline V gene sequence: CDR1 LNHNV, CDR2 YYDKDF (reference sequence). V lost 0 bases and J lost 6, with 12 bases in between. The CDR3 DNA is TGTGCCACCAGCAGAGATCCGGGACCCCTAAACACCATATATTTT. It yields the protein CATSRDPGPLNTIYF.

This clonotype was seen ten or more times. The chain recombines TRBV27 with TRBJ2-1; D is ambiguous. The CDR3 totals 13 residues. The V end lost 5 bases, the J end lost 5 bases, and 10 bases lay between the germline ends. Germline CDR1 reads MNHEY; CDR2 reads SMNVEV (reference sequence). CDR3 in DNA: TGTGCCAGCAGTCCCTCCCGGGACAATGAGCAGTTCTTC. Translating it yields CASSPSRDNEQFF.

At least ten counts were recorded for this clonotype. The V and J genes are TRBV7-3 and TRBJ2-1; 8 bases are shared with TRBD1. This CDR3 is 14 amino acids long. Germline V gene lookup returns CDR1 SGHTA and CDR2 FQGTGA. After removal of 5 bases from V and 8 bases from J, the junction contained 8 bases not matched to a gene. CDR3 nucleotide sequence: TGTGCCAGCAGCCCCCGGACAGGGCTCGATGAGCAGTTCTTC. It encodes CASSPRTGLDEQFF.

This clonotype was detected many times. CDR3 nucleotide sequence: TGTGCCAGCAGTCTTATAGGGGATGCCTACGAGCAGTACTTC. Protein product: CASSLIGDAYEQYF. V gene TRBV28 combines with J gene TRBJ2-7; D might be TRBD1 (5 bases). Germline CDR1 and CDR2: MDHEN and SYDVKM. The CDR3 runs 14 residues. Trimming left V 5 bases short and J 2 bases short, with 13 bases between.

With regard to this clonotype: A much larger clone differs from this one at a single base, so this may be a read error. The rearrangement joins TRBV6-8 to TRBJ1-1, with D unclear. Looked up from germline, CDR1 is MNHGY and CDR2 is SAAAGT. The length of the CDR3 is 17 residues. The CDR3 DNA reads as TGTGCCAGCAGTTACCCCCCCGTGGTTGGTCTGAACATTGAAGCTTTCTTT. Translating it yields CASSYPPVVGLNIEAFF.

This clonotype was observed a handful of times. This chain uses TRBV5-1 with TRBJ1-1; tentatively, D is TRBD1 (6 bases). V dropped 1 base and J dropped 1 base, with 11 bases sitting between them. The V gene's germline CDR1 is SGHRS and CDR2 YFSETQ. The CDR3 is made up of 15 amino acids. The chain's CDR3 is CASSLTTGPNTEAFF. The CDR3 DNA reads TGCGCCAGCAGCTTGACGACAGGACCGAACACTGAAGCTTTCTTT.

In its sample, this clonotype was seen a few times. The chain employs TRBV29-1 and TRBJ2-5, with D perhaps TRBD2 (6 bases). V was shortened by 3 bases and J by 4 bases, with 9 bases between the two germline ends. This CDR3 is 12 amino acids long. The germline gives CDR1 SQVTM, CDR2 ANQGSEA. The CDR3 sequence is CSVDGGVETQYF. CDR3 nucleotides: TGCAGCGTTGATGGCGGGGTAGAGACCCAGTACTTC.

This clonotype was detected ten times or more. Here the CDR3 DNA reads TGTGCCAGCAGCCAACAGGGGACAGTCTACACCTTC. Encoded protein: CASSQQGTVYTF. The V and J genes are TRBV3-1 and TRBJ1-2, with 7 nucleotides matching TRBD1. This CDR3 region has 12 residues. V lost 2 bases and J lost 10; bases outside the gene matches: 4. Germline CDR1 and CDR2: LGHDT and YNNKEL (reference sequence).

This clonotype was detected only a few times. V usage is TRBV5-1 and J usage is TRBJ1-2; a weak D match, TRBD1 (5 bases). Trimming pared 5 bases from V and 5 bases from J, leaving 13 bases between. This CDR3 is built from 13 residues. Germline assignment: CDR1 SGHRS and CDR2 YFSETQ. The CDR3 sequence: CASSEGTEYGYTF. The CDR3 coding sequence is TGCGCCAGCAGTGAGGGGACGGAATATGGCTACACCTTC. The whole variable domain, remainder taken from reference TRBV5-1 and TRBJ1-2, is KAGVTQTPRYLIKTRGQQVTLSCSPISGHRSVSWYQQTPGQGLQFLFEYFSETQRNKGNFPGRFSGRQFSNSRSEMNVSTLELGDSALYLCASSEGTEYGYTFGSGTRLTVV.

The table lists this clonotype with many counts. This sequence joins TRBV12-3 or TRBV12-4 and TRBJ2-4; D unclear. The CDR3 extends over 13 amino acids. V was pared by 5 bases and J by 0 bases, with 5 bases between. The CDR3 DNA follows: TGTGCCAGCAGTCCGGGAGCCAAAAACATTCAGTACTTC. Its translation: CASSPGAKNIQYF.

This clonotype was counted only a few times. The J gene is TRBJ2-1, the V gene TRBV7-9, with D uncertain. The germline V gene has CDR1 SEHNR and CDR2 FQNEAQ (reference sequence). This CDR3 has 11 amino acids. Trimming shortened V by 1 base and J by 10 bases, and 5 bases separated the two germline ends. The CDR3 DNA follows: TGTGCCAGCAGCTTAGAACCAGAGCAGTTCTTC. The encoded protein is CASSLEPEQFF.

The chain joins TRBV6-2 or TRBV6-3 to TRBJ2-1; the D gene is possibly TRBD2 (6 bases). The CDR3 totals 18 residues. Per the germline V gene, CDR1 is MNHEY and CDR2 is SVGEGT. Trimming took off 0 bases at V and 5 bases at J, with 20 bases between the two ends. Here the CDR3 DNA reads TGTGCCAGCAGTTACTCATACTCCGGGACTGCCCTCCACAATGAGCAGTTCTTC. It codes for CASSYSYSGTALHNEQFF.

This clonotype was found many times. The rearrangement uses TRBV20-1 and TRBJ1-1, with TRBD1 identical over 11 bases. Per germline, CDR1 DFQATT and CDR2 SNEGSKA (reference sequence). The CDR3 is 14 amino acids. J lost 12 bases, V lost 0 bases, and 9 bases had no gene match. CDR3 sequence (DNA): TGCAGTGCTAGAGAGGGACAGGGGGGGGTTAGGTCTTTCTTT. Translating gives CSAREGQGGVRSFF.

This clonotype came up many times. The V and J genes are TRBV6-1 and TRBJ2-1; possibly TRBD2 for D (6 bases). Germline CDR1 is MNHNS and CDR2 is SASEGT. V was clipped by 11 bases and J by 7 bases, with 6 bases between them. The CDR3 consists of 9 residues. CDR3 DNA: TGTGCCGCGGGGAATGAGCAGTTCTTC. It is translated as CAAGNEQFF.

This clonotype showed up just a few times. The chain recombines TRBV7-2 with TRBJ2-3, with D perhaps matching TRBD1 (5 bases). V was shortened by 5 bases and J by 1 base, with 13 bases between the two germline ends. The V gene's germline CDR1 is SGHTA and CDR2 FQGNSA. There are 15 residues in the CDR3. The CDR3 here is CASSPPGIRTDTQYF. Written as DNA, the CDR3 is TGTGCCAGCAGCCCCCCAGGGATACGCACAGATACGCAGTATTTT. Full variable domain (rest looked up from reference TRBV7-2 and TRBJ2-3): GAGVSQSPSNKVTEKGKDVELRCDPISGHTALYWYRQSLGQGLEFLIYFQGNSAPDKSGLPSDRFSAERTGGSVSTLTIQRTQQEDSAVYLCASSPPGIRTDTQYFGPGTRLTVL.

The chain links TRBV7-6 to TRBJ1-2; D ambiguous. The germline V gene encodes CDR1 SGHVS and CDR2 FNYEAQ. CDR3 length: 13 residues. Trimming cost V 5 bases and J 8 bases, with 15 bases left between them. CDR3 loop: CASSRGSTGGYTF. Written as DNA, the CDR3 is TGTGCCAGCAGCCGGGGATCCACGGGGGGCTACACCTTC.

The chain combines TRBV12-3 or TRBV12-4 with TRBJ2-4, with 7 bases matching TRBD1. V shed 5 bases and J 7 bases; nucleotides not matched to a gene: 2. CDR3 size: 12 residues. The CDR3 loop is CASSGQANIQYF. CDR3 coding DNA: TGTGCCAGCAGTGGACAGGCGAACATTCAGTACTTC.

The chain uses TRBV27 and TRBJ2-3; no reliable D call. Trimming left V 6 bases short and J 5 bases short, with 9 bases between. The CDR3 is made up of 12 amino acids. The germline V gene encodes CDR1 MNHEY and CDR2 SMNVEV (reference sequence). CDR3 sequence: CASSSSQDTQYF. In DNA form, the CDR3 reads TGTGCCAGCAGCTCCTCACAAGATACGCAGTATTTT.

This clonotype was picked up many times. The gene calls are TRBV5-1 and TRBJ2-3; the match to TRBD2 covers 12 bases. The V segment lost 3 bases and the J segment 6 bases; nucleotides outside the gene matches: 8. Germline V gene data show CDR1 as SGHRS and CDR2 as YFSETQ. This CDR3 region has 16 residues. This CDR3 reads CASSSGGLAGPDTQYF. As DNA, the CDR3 is TGCGCCAGCAGCTCTGGGGGACTAGCGGGTCCGGATACGCAGTATTTT.

This chain uses TRBV6-5 with TRBJ1-2; D perhaps matches TRBD1 (6 bases). The germline V gene has CDR1 MNHEY and CDR2 SVGAGI. The ends were cut back, 2 bases at V and 3 bases at J, with 13 bases in the middle. The CDR3 loop spans 15 amino acids. CDR3 sequence: CASSYEPDSHYGYTF. In nucleotides, the CDR3 is TGTGCCAGCAGTTACGAGCCGGACAGCCACTATGGCTACACCTTC.

This clonotype was seen repeatedly, ten times or more. The chain recombines TRBV6-1 with TRBJ2-7, with D unresolved. V lost 4 bases, J lost 2 bases, and 9 bases lay in between. The CDR3 loop spans 13 amino acids. Germline V CDR1 and CDR2: MNHNS, SASEGT. The CDR3, as DNA: TGTGCCAGCAGTGGGACGGTAGCCTACGAGCAGTACTTC. Its translation: CASSGTVAYEQYF.

This clonotype has just a few counts. V usage is TRBV18 and J usage is TRBJ1-2, with D possibly matching TRBD1 (5 bases). This CDR3 has 12 residues. The germline V gene has CDR1 KGHSH and CDR2 LQKENI. Trimming removed 6 bases at V and 4 bases at J, with 9 bases between. The CDR3 here is CASSLQVYGYTF. Written as DNA, the CDR3 is TGTGCCAGCTCCCTACAGGTCTATGGCTACACCTTC.

This clonotype was counted a few times. The CDR3 is CSVPGPQETQYF. CDR3 nucleotide sequence: TGCAGCGTTCCTGGGCCTCAAGAGACCCAGTACTTC. The rearrangement links TRBV29-1 to TRBJ2-5; D call uncertain. The CDR3 has 12 amino acids. CDR1 and CDR2 from the germline V gene are SQVTM and ANQGSEA. The ends were cut back, 5 bases at V and 2 bases at J, with 9 bases in the middle.

With regard to this clonotype: The junction differs from germline at one of its ends, possibly a read error. In DNA form, the CDR3 reads TGTGCCAGCAGTTTCTCGGCGGGGTTCATAGACTTC. It is translated as CASSFSAGFIDF. The chain recombines TRBV28 with TRBJ2-7; D is possibly TRBD2 (6 bases). Germline loops: CDR1 MDHEN, CDR2 SYDVKM. This CDR3 has 12 residues. The full variable domain, completed using reference TRBV28 and TRBJ2-7, is DVKVTQSSRYLVKRTGEKVFLECVQDMDHENMFWYRQDPGLGLRLIYFSYDVKMKEKGDIPEGYSVSREKKERFSLILESASTNQTSMYLCASSFSAGFIDFGPGTRLTVT.

This clonotype has at least ten counts. V gene TRBV12-3 or TRBV12-4 combines with J gene TRBJ2-1; D is perhaps TRBD1 (6 bases). The CDR3 has 15 amino acids. V was pared by 6 bases and J by 0 bases, with 12 bases between. Here the CDR3 reads CASSRPGDSYNEQFF. CDR3 in DNA: TGTGCCAGCAGCCGGCCAGGGGACTCCTACAATGAGCAGTTCTTC.

This clonotype was picked up many times. The chain combines TRBV20-1 with TRBJ1-2; tentatively, D is TRBD1 (5 bases). CDR1 is DFQATT and CDR2 is SNEGSKA in the germline V gene (reference sequence). The CDR3 totals 13 residues. The V end was cut by 0 bases, the J end by 7 bases, with 12 bases between. CDR3 residues: CSARDPGIGGYTF. The CDR3 DNA is TGCAGTGCTAGAGATCCAGGGATCGGTGGCTACACCTTC.

This clonotype appeared many times. V is TRBV6-2 or TRBV6-3 and J is TRBJ2-1; 10 bases agree with TRBD2. The CDR3 contains 16 residues. Germline V gene sequence: CDR1 MNHEY, CDR2 SVGEGT. V shed 4 bases and J 3 bases; nucleotides not matched to a gene: 6. Here the CDR3 DNA reads TGTGCCAGCAGTTCCTGGACTAGCGGCTTCTACAATGAGCAGTTCTTC. Protein sequence: CASSSWTSGFYNEQFF.

The chain employs TRBV28 and TRBJ2-2, with unresolved D. Trimming stripped 4 bases from V and 6 bases from J, with 9 bases between. The CDR3 consists of 13 residues. Germline CDR1 reads MDHEN; CDR2 reads SYDVKM. CDR3 region: CASSSPHSGELFF. CDR3 sequence (DNA): TGTGCCAGCAGTTCTCCTCATTCCGGGGAGCTGTTTTTT.